The 15 T cell receptor beta chains presented below share a single source sample, sequenced in a study of early T cells in non-severe SARS-CoV-2 infection. In TCRdb, the 5' RACE reads were re-called with MiXCR into one record per CDR3 protein. The sample contains around 44,000 distinct CDR3 sequences, 7.7% of which appear only once. Sequenced input: whole blood. The receptors were sampled from an adult who was a healthcare worker with PCR-confirmed SARS-CoV-2 infection or an uninfected control (not recorded which).

The chain has TRBV5-4 and TRBJ2-4; D is perhaps TRBD1 (6 bases). The CDR3 runs 15 residues. V dropped 4 bases and J dropped 7 bases, with 18 bases sitting between them. The germline V gene encodes CDR1 SGHNT and CDR2 YYREEE (reference sequence). The CDR3 DNA is TGTGCCAGCAGCATAGGGGGTGGAGTCGGGAACATTCAGTACTTC. It specifies CASSIGGGVGNIQYF.

The CDR3 nucleotides read TGTGCCAGCACCGCCCCGGACCGGGGAAGCAATGAGCAGTTCTTC. Its protein is CASTAPDRGSNEQFF. The chain joins TRBV6-6 to TRBJ2-1; D may be TRBD2 (5 bases). The CDR3 length is 15 residues. CDR1 is MNHNY, CDR2 SVGAGI, per germline (reference sequence). Trimming pared 7 bases from V and 6 bases from J, leaving 19 bases between.

This clonotype was found many times. The rearrangement joins TRBV3-1 to TRBJ2-7, with TRBD2 matching 13 bases. This CDR3 contains 16 residues. Losses at the gene ends were 4 bases for V and 7 bases for J; bases not matched to a gene: 10. Germline V CDR1 and CDR2: LGHDT, YNNKEL (reference sequence). CDR3 sequence reads: CASSPWTSGRREEQYF. Written as DNA, the CDR3 is TGTGCCAGCAGCCCTTGGACTAGCGGGAGACGTGAAGAGCAGTACTTC.

Points on this clonotype: A much larger clone lies one base from this, so it may be a read error. This chain connects TRBV12-3 or TRBV12-4 to TRBJ2-1; D uncertain. V was pared by 3 bases and J by 7 bases, with 7 bases between. This CDR3 spans 12 amino acids. In nucleotides, the CDR3 is TGTGCCAGCAGTTTCAAGTGGAATGAGCAGTTCTTC. This codes for CASSFKWNEQFF.

The rearrangement links TRBV14 to TRBJ2-1; no definite D call. Between the trimmed V and J ends, which lost 1 base and 0 bases, there was a span of 7 bases. CDR3 length: 15 amino acids. Germline loops: CDR1 SGHDN, CDR2 FVKESK. This CDR3 is CASSQVGFSYNEQFF. CDR3 DNA: TGTGCCAGCAGCCAAGTGGGATTCTCCTACAATGAGCAGTTCTTC. Supplemented by reference TRBV14 and TRBJ2-1, the full variable domain reads EAGVTQFPSHSVIEKGQTVTLRCDPISGHDNLYWYRRVMGKEIKFLLHFVKESKQDESGMPNNRFLAERTGGTYSTLKVQPAELEDSGVYFCASSQVGFSYNEQFFGPGTRLTVL.

This clonotype was counted only a few times. The rearrangement links TRBV18 to TRBJ2-5; D not resolved. In germline, CDR1 is KGHSH, CDR2 LQKENI. The ends were cut back, 0 bases at V and 4 bases at J, with 6 bases in the middle. CDR3 length equals 13 residues. CDR3 sequence (DNA): TGTGCCAGCTCACCACCCATAATAGAGACCCAGTACTTC. As protein: CASSPPIIETQYF.

With respect to this clonotype: Being one base from a much bigger clone, this may be a read error. The rearrangement links TRBV5-1 to TRBJ2-2; 11 bases match TRBD1. J gave up 4 bases and V 3 bases, and 2 bases lay outside the gene matches. The CDR3 sequence is 15 residues long. Germline lookup yields CDR1 SGHRS and CDR2 YFSETQ. The CDR3 region is CASSSDRGRTGELFF. The CDR3 DNA reads TGCGCCAGCAGCTCGGACAGGGGGCGCACCGGGGAGCTGTTTTTT.

This clonotype was counted ten times or more. This chain connects TRBV12-3 or TRBV12-4 to TRBJ2-1; tentatively, D is TRBD2 (6 bases). This CDR3 spans 15 amino acids. The V end was cut by 7 bases, the J end by 0 bases, with 13 bases between. Written as DNA, the CDR3 is TGTGCCAGCACCTCTGGGACTGTCTCCTACAATGAGCAGTTCTTC. Translation: CASTSGTVSYNEQFF.

This chain joins TRBV15 and TRBJ2-7, with D uncertain. From germline, CDR1 is LNHNV and CDR2 YYDKDF (reference sequence). This CDR3 is built from 15 residues. V shed 1 base and J shed 5 bases, with 15 bases lying between them. The CDR3: CATSRAPIGHHEQYF. As DNA, the CDR3 is TGTGCCACCAGCAGAGCACCGATAGGTCACCACGAGCAGTACTTC.

This chain uses TRBV30 with TRBJ2-2; D is unresolved. Deletions cut 4 bases from V and 7 bases from J, with 10 bases between. CDR1 and CDR2 from the germline V gene are GTSNPN and SVGIG (reference sequence). The CDR3 is 12 residues long. In nucleotides, the CDR3 is TGTGCCTGGACGAATACTGGCGGGGAGCTGTTTTTT. This sequence encodes CAWTNTGGELFF.

This clonotype was detected ten times or more. This sequence joins TRBV6-5 and TRBJ1-1; 12 bases agree with TRBD1. V was clipped by 2 bases and J by 4 bases; unmatched bases: 5. This CDR3 region has 16 residues. Germline CDR1 MNHEY, CDR2 SVGAGI. CDR3 nucleotides: TGTGCCAGCAGTTACACCCCGGGACAGGGGGCCACTGAAGCTTTCTTT. Amino acid sequence: CASSYTPGQGATEAFF.

There are many counts of this clonotype. This chain joins TRBV20-1 and TRBJ1-2, with 8 nucleotides matching TRBD1. V lost 5 bases to trimming and J lost 5 bases; unmatched junction nucleotides: 4. Germline V gene lookup returns CDR1 DFQATT and CDR2 SNEGSKA (reference sequence). The CDR3 spans 12 residues. Written as DNA, the CDR3 is TGCAGTGCTCTTGGACAGGGATATGGCTACACCTTC. Protein sequence: CSALGQGYGYTF.

Many counts were recorded for this clonotype. The V call is TRBV29-1, the J call TRBJ2-4, with D possibly being TRBD2 (6 bases). The CDR3 has 15 amino acids. The V and J ends lost 3 bases and 0 bases respectively, with 12 bases between them. Germline CDR1 SQVTM, CDR2 ANQGSEA. The CDR3 region is CSVDGPGVAKNIQYF. The CDR3 coding sequence is TGCAGCGTTGACGGCCCGGGGGTAGCCAAAAACATTCAGTACTTC.

Many counts were recorded for this clonotype. This rearrangement joins TRBV20-1 to TRBJ2-7, with D tentatively TRBD1 (5 bases). The V and J ends lost 0 bases and 0 bases respectively, with 18 bases between them. The CDR3 contains 17 residues. Germline lookup yields CDR1 DFQATT and CDR2 SNEGSKA (reference sequence). As DNA, the CDR3 is TGCAGTGCTAGAGATCGGCCGGACAAACTCCTCTCCTACGAGCAGTACTTC. It specifies CSARDRPDKLLSYEQYF.

The sample holds many counts of this clonotype. This rearrangement joins TRBV12-3 or TRBV12-4 to TRBJ1-1; weak D call: TRBD1 (6 bases). The CDR3 length is 13 residues. Trimming took 5 bases from V and 5 from J, leaving 12 bases between them. For the CDR3, the DNA is TGTGCCAGCAGTCCAGGGGTTTGGACTGAAGCTTTCTTT. It specifies CASSPGVWTEAFF.